One T cell receptor beta chain is described in this entry. This specimen belongs to a study of CD4 T cell repertoires in COVID-19. The assay was immunoSEQ multiplex PCR, and TCRdb's table has in-frame clones only and misses some. The table records more than 65,000 clones, roughly four fifths of them present only once. Samples came from patients recovered from mild-to-severe COVID-19. The CDR3 has 13 residues. The germline V and J ends were trimmed by 0 bases and 6 bases, with 8 bases remaining between them. Germline lookup yields CDR1 LNHDA and CDR2 SQIVND (reference sequence). The source was CD4+ T cells from peripheral blood, collected after recovery from COVID-19. The clonotype originates from a human donor who had COVID-19. The J gene is TRBJ1-2, the V gene TRBV19; D is ambiguous. The CDR3 sequence is CASSIDPSHGYTF. As DNA, the CDR3 is TGTGCCAGTAGTATAGACCCCAGTCATGGCTACACCTTC. The full variable domain, in which reference TRBV19 and TRBJ1-2 provide the parts outside the CDR3, is DGGITQSPKYLFRKEGQNVTLSCEQNLNHDAMYWYRQDPGQGLRLIYYSQIVNDFQKGDIAEGYSVSREKKESFPLTVTSAQKNPTAFYLCASSIDPSHGYTFGSGTRLTVV.